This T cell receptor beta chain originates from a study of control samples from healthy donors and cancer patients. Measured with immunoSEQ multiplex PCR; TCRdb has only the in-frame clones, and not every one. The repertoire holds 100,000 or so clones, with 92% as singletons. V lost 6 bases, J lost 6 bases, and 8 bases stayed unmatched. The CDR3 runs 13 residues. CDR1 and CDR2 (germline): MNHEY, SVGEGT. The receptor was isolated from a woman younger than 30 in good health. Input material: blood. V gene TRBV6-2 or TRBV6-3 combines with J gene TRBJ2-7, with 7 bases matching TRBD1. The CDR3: CASSLQGILEQYF. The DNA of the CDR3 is TGTGCCAGCAGCTTACAGGGGATCCTCGAGCAGTACTTC.